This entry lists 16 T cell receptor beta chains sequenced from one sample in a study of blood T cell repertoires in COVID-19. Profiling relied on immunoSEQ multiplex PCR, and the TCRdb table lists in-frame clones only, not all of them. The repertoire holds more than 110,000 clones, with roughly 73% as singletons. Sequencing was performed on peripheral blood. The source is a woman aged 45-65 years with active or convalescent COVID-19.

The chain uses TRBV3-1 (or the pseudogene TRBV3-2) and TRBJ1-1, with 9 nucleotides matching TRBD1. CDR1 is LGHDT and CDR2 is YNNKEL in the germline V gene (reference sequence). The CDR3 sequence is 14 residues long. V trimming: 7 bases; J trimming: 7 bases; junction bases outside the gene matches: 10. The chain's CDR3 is CASKLRQGGDEAFF. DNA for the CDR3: TGTGCCAGCAAACTACGACAGGGGGGGGATGAAGCTTTCTTT.

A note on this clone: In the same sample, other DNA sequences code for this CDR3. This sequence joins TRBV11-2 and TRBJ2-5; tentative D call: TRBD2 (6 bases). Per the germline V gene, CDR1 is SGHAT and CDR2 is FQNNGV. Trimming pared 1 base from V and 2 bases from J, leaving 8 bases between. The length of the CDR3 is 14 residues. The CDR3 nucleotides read TGTGCCAGCAGCTTAGTCGGGAGACAAGAGACCCAGTACTTC. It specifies CASSLVGRQETQYF.

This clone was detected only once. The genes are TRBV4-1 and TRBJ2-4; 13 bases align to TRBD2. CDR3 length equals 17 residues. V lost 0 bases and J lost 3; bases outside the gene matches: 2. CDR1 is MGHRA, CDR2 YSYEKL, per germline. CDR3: CASSQELAGGGKNIQYF. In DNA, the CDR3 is TGCGCCAGCAGCCAAGAACTAGCGGGAGGGGGCAAAAACATTCAGTACTTC.

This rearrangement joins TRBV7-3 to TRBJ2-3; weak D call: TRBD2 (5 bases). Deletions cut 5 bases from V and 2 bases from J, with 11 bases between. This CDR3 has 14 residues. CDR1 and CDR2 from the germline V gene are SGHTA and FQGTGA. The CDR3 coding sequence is TGTGCCAGCAGCACCGGACTGCACACAGATACGCAGTATTTT. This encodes CASSTGLHTDTQYF.

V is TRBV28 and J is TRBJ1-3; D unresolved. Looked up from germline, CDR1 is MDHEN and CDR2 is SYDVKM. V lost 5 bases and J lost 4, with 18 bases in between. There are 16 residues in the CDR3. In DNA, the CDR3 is TGTGCCAGCAGTCCCGCGGGCGGCGAAGCAGGAAACACCATATATTTT. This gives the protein CASSPAGGEAGNTIYF.

DNA for the CDR3: TGCGCCAGCAGCCAAGATCGGGGACAGGGGGCAATCTATGGCTACACCTTC. Amino acids: CASSQDRGQGAIYGYTF. This chain joins TRBV4-3 and TRBJ1-2; 12 bases align to TRBD1. There are 17 residues in the CDR3. The germline CDR1 and CDR2 sequences are LGHNA and YSLEER. Trimming cost V 0 bases and J 4 bases; bases outside gene matches: 6.

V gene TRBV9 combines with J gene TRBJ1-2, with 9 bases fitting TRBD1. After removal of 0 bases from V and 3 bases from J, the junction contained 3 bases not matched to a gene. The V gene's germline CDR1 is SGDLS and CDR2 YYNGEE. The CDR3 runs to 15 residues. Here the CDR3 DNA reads TGTGCCAGCAGCGTAGGGACAGGGGCGGACTATGGCTACACCTTC. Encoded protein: CASSVGTGADYGYTF.

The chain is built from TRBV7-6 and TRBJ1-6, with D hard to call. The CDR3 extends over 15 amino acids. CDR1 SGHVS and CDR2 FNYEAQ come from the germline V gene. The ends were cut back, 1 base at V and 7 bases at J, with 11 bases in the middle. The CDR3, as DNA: TGTGCCAGCAGCTTAGATACGGGGTCAAATTCACCCCTCCACTTT. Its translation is CASSLDTGSNSPLHF.

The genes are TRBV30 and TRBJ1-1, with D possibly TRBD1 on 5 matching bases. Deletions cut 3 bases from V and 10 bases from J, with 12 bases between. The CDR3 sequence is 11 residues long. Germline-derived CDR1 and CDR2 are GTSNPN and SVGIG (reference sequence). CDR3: CAWRGTRSAFF. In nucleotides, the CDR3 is TGTGCCTGGAGGGGGACTAGGTCAGCTTTCTTT.

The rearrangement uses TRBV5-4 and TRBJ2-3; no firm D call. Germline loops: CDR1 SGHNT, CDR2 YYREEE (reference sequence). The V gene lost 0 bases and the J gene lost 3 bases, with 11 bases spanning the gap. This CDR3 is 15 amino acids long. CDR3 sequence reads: CASSLDRELTDTQYF. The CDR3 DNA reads TGTGCCAGCAGCTTGGATCGTGAGCTAACAGATACGCAGTATTTT.

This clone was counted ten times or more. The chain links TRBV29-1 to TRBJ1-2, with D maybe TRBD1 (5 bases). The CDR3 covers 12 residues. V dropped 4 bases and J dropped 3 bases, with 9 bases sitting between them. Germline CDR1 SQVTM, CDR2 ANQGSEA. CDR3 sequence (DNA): TGCAGCGTTGGCGGGGGGGACTATGGCTACACCTTC. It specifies CSVGGGDYGYTF.

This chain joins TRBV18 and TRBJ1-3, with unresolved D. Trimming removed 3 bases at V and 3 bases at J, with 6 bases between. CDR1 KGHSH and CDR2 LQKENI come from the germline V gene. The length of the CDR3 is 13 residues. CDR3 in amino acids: CASSPAGGNTIYF. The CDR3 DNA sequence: TGTGCCAGCTCACCGGCTGGTGGAAACACCATATATTTT.

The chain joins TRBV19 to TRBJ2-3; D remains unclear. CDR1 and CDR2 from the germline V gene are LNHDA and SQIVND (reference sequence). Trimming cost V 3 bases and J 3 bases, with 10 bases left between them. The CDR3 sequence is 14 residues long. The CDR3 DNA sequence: TGTGCCAGTAGTATTTCCCGTATGACAGATACGCAGTATTTT. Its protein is CASSISRMTDTQYF.

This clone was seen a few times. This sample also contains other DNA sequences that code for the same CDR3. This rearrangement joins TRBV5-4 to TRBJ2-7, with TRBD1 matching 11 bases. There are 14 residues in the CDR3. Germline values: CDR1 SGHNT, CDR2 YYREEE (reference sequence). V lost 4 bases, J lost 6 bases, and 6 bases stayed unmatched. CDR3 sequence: CASSLGTGGGEQYF. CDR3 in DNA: TGTGCCAGCAGCCTGGGGACAGGGGGTGGCGAGCAGTACTTC.

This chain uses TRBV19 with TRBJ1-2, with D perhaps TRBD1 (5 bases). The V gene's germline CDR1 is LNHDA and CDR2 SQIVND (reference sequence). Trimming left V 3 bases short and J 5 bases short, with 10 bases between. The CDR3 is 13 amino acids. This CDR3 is CASSMEGIYGYTF. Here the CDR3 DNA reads TGTGCCAGTAGTATGGAGGGGATATATGGCTACACCTTC.

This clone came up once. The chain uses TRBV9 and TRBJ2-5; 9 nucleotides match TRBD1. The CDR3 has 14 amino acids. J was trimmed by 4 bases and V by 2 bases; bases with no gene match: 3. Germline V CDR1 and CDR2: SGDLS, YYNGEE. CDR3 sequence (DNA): TGTGCCAGCAGCGTGGGGACAGGGAGAGAGACCCAGTACTTC. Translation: CASSVGTGRETQYF.